The sample holds a few counts of the clone carrying this T cell receptor (beta chain). This specimen comes from a study of T-cell reconstitution after alpha-beta-depleted transplantation in children. The V and J ends lost 6 bases and 5 bases respectively, with 22 bases between them. Germline CDR1 reads MDHEN; CDR2 reads SYDVKM. The length of the CDR3 is 16 residues. Unique molecular identifiers tagged the TCRbeta library. TCRdb processed the PCR reads anew with MiXCR; each CDR3 protein has one entry. The sample holds about 200,000 distinct CDR3 sequences, just over 14% seen once. Sequenced here: PBMCs from the stem cell graft donor, sampled from the stem cell graft. The chain uses TRBV28 and TRBJ2-5; tentatively, D is TRBD1 (7 bases). The TCR sequence derives from a human donor who donated a stem cell graft to a child with acute lymphoblastic leukemia. The CDR3 spells CASSPGRSAGGETQYF. The CDR3 DNA reads TGTGCCAGCAGCCCCGGACGGAGCGCAGGGGGGGAGACCCAGTACTTC.